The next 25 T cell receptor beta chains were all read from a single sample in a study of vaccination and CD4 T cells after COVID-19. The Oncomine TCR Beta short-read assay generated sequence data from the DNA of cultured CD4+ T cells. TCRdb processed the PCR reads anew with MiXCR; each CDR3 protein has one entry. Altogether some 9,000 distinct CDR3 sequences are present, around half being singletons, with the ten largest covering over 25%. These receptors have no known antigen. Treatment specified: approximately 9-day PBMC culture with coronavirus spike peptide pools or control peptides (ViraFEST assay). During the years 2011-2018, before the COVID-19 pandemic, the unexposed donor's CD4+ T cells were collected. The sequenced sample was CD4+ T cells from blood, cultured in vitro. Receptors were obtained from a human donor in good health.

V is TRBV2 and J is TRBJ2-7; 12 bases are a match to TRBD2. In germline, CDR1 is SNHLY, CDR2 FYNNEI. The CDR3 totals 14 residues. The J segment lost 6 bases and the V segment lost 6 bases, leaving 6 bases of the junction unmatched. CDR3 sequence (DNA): TGTGCCAGCAGGGTTACTAGCGGGAGGCGCGAGCAGTACTTC. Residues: CASRVTSGRREQYF.

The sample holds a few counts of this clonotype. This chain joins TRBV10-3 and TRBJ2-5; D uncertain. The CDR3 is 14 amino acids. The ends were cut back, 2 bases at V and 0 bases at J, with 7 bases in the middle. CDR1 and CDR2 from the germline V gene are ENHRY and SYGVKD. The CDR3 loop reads CAISEKGYQETQYF. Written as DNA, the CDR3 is TGTGCCATCAGTGAGAAAGGCTACCAAGAGACCCAGTACTTC.

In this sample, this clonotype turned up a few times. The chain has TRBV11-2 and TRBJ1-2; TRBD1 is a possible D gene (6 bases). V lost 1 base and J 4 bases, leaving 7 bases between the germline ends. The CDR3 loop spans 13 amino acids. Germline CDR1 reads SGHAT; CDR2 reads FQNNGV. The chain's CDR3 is CASSLGDTYGYTF. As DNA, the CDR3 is TGTGCCAGCAGCTTAGGGGACACCTATGGCTACACCTTC.

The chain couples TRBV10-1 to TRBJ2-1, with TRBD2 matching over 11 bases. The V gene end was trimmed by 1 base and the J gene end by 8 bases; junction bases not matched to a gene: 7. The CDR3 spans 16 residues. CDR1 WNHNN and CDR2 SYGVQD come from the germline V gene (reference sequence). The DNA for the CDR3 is TGCGCCAGCAGTGAGTTCGGACTAGCGGGTAAGGATGAGCAGTTCTTC. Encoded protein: CASSEFGLAGKDEQFF.

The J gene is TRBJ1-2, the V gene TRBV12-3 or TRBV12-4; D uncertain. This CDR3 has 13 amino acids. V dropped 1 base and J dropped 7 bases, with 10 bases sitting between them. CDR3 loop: CASSLGEESGYTF. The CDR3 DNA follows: TGTGCCAGCAGTTTAGGGGAGGAGAGTGGCTACACCTTC.

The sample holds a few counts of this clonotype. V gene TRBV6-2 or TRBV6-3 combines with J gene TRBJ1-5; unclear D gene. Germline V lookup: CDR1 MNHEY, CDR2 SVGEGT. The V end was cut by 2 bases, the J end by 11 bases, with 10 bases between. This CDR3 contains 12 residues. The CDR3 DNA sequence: TGTGCCAGCAGTTACCGAGGCACGGCCCAGCATTTT. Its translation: CASSYRGTAQHF.

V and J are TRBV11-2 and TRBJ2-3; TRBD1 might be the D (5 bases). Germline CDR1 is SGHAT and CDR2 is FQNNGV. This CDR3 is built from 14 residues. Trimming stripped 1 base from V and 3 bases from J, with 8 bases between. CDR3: CASSLARATDTQYF. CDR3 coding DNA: TGTGCCAGCAGCTTAGCCAGGGCTACAGATACGCAGTATTTT.

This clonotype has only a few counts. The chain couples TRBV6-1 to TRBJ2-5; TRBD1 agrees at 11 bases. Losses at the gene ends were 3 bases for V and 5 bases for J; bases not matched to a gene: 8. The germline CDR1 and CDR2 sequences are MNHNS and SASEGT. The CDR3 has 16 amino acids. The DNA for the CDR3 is TGTGCCAGCAGTGACGGGACAGGGGGTTTTGGGGAGACCCAGTACTTC. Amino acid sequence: CASSDGTGGFGETQYF.

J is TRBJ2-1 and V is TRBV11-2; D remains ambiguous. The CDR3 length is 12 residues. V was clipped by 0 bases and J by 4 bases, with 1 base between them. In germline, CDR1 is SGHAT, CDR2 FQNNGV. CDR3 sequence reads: CASSLEYNEQFF. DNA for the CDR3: TGTGCCAGCAGCTTAGAGTACAATGAGCAGTTCTTC.

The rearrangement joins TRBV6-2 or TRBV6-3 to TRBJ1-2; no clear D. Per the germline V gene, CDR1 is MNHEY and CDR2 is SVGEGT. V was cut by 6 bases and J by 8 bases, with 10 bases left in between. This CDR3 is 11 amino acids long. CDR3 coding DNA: TGTGCCAGCAGGACACGGTGGGGCTACACCTTC. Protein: CASRTRWGYTF.

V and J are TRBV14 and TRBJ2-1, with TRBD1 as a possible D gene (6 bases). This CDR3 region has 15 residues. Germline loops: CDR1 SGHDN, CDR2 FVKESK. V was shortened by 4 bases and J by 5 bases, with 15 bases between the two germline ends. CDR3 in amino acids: CASSLTGSLDNEQFF. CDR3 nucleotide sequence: TGTGCCAGCAGCCTGACAGGATCCTTAGACAATGAGCAGTTCTTC.

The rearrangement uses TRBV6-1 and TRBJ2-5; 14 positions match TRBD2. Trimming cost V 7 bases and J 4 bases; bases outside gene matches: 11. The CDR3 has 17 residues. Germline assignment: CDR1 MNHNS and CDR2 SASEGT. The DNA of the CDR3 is TGTGCCAGCACCTTGACTAGCGGGAGGGTGGAGGGAGAGACCCAGTACTTC. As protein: CASTLTSGRVEGETQYF.

The CDR3 nucleotides are TGTGCCTGCGGCTCTTCCATGAACACTGAAGCTTTCTTT. Translating it yields CACGSSMNTEAFF. The gene calls are TRBV28 and TRBJ1-1; the D is unclear. In germline, CDR1 is MDHEN, CDR2 SYDVKM. The V end was cut by 11 bases, the J end by 0 bases, with 13 bases between. The CDR3 length is 13 residues.

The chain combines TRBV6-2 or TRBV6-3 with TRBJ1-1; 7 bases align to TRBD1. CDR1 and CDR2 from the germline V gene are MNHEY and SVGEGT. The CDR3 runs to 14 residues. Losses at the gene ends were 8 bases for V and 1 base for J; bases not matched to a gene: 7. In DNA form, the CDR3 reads TGTGCCAGCTTCGGACAGGCGGGGAACACTGAAGCTTTCTTT. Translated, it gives CASFGQAGNTEAFF.

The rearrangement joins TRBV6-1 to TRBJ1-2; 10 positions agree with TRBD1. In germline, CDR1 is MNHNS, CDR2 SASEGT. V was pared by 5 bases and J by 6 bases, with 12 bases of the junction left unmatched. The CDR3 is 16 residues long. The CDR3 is CASSNQDRGKGNGYTF. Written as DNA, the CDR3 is TGTGCCAGCAGTAACCAGGACAGGGGGAAAGGGAATGGCTACACCTTC.

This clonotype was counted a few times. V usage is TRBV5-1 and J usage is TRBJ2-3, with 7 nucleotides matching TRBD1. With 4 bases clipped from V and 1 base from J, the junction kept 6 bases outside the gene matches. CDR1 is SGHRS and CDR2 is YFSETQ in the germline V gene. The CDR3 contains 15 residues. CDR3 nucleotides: TGCGCCAGCAGCCCGTCCACAGGGGGCACAGATACGCAGTATTTT. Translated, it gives CASSPSTGGTDTQYF.

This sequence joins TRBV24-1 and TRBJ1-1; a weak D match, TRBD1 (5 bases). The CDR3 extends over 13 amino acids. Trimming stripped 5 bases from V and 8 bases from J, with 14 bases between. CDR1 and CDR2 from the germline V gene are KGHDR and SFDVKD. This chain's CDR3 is CATSAYGGMEAFF. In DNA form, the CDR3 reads TGTGCCACCAGTGCCTACGGGGGGATGGAAGCTTTCTTT.

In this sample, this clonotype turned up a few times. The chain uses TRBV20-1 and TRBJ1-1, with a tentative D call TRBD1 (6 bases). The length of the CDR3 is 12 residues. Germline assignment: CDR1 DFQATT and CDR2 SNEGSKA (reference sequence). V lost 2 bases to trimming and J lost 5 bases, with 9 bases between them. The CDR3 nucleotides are TGCAGTGCTAGACGCCAGGGGACTGAAGCTTTCTTT. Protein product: CSARRQGTEAFF.

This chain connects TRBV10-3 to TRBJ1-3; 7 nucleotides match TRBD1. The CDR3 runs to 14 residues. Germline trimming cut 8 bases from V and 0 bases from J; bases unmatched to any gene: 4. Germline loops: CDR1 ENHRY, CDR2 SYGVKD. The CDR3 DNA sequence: TGTGCCATCCTCGGGACAGTCTCTGGAAACACCATATATTTT. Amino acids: CAILGTVSGNTIYF.

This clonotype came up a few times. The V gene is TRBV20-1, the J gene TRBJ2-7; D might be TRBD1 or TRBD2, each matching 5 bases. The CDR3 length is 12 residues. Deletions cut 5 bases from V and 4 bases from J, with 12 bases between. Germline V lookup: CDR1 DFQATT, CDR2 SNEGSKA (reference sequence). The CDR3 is CSASSRAYEQYF. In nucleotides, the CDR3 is TGCAGTGCTTCTAGCAGGGCATACGAGCAGTACTTC.

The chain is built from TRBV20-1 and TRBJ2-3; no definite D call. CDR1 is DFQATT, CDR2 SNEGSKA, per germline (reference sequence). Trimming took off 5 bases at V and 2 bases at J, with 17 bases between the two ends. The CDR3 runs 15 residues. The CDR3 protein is CSAPDRAIPTDTQYF. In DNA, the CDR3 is TGCAGTGCTCCCGATCGGGCCATTCCCACAGATACGCAGTATTTT.

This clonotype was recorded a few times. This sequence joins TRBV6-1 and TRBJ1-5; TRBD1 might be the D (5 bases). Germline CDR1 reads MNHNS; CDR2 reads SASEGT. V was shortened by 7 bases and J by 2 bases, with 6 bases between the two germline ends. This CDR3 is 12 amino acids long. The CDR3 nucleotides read TGTGCCAGCACCAGGGGCAATCAGCCCCAGCATTTT. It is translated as CASTRGNQPQHF.

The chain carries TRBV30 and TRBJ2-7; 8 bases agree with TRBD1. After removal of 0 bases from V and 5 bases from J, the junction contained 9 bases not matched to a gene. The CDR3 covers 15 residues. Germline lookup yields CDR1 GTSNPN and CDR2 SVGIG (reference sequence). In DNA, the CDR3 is TGTGCCTGGAGTGTAGGGAGGACAGGGAGTCACGAGCAGTACTTC. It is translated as CAWSVGRTGSHEQYF.

The CDR3 protein is CSADGGGTSRELFF. CDR3 in DNA: TGCAGTGCTGATGGGGGAGGGACGTCCCGGGAGCTGTTTTTT. V is TRBV20-1 and J is TRBJ2-2; 7 positions match TRBD2. The V gene's germline CDR1 is DFQATT and CDR2 SNEGSKA (reference sequence). J gave up 9 bases and V 5 bases, and 12 bases lay outside the gene matches. The CDR3 contains 14 residues.

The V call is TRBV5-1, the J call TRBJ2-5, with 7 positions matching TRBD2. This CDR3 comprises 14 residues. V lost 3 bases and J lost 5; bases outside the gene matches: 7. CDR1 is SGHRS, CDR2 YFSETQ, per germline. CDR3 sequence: CASSYSGTGETQYF. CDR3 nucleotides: TGCGCCAGCAGCTACAGCGGGACGGGGGAGACCCAGTACTTC.